This T cell receptor beta chain was identified during a study of cytomegalovirus exposure and HLA in healthy donors. Study summary: The approximately 120 million unique TCR beta sequences, from approximately 170 million T cells, were found by an earlier analysis.

Trimming removed 2 bases at V and 0 bases at J, with 10 bases between. Germline CDR1 reads SGHVS; CDR2 reads FQNEAQ. The CDR3 loop spans 16 amino acids. PCR primers comprised 60 Vbeta and 13 Jbeta primers. TCRdb's copy holds only in-frame clones and misses some; the assay was immunoSEQ multiplex PCR. The sample shows some 140,000 clones, over 60% of them seen only once. The sample holds one count of this clone. The gene calls are TRBV7-8 and TRBJ1-4; D gene unclear. This TCR derives from a male donor in good health and CMV-seropositive. Sequenced: PBMCs. The CDR3 region has the DNA TGTGCCAGCAGCTTACTACCCCAACCAACTAATGAAAAACTGTTTTTT. It codes for CASSLLPQPTNEKLFF.